This passage covers 5 T cell receptor beta chains from one sample sequenced in a study of monozygotic twins with cystic fibrosis. The method was immunoSEQ multiplex PCR; TCRdb's version includes in-frame clones alone and lacks a portion of them. Of roughly 25,000 clones listed, about 96% were seen once; the top ten hold around 3%. Material for sequencing was blood. The receptors come from a girl aged 2-10 years with cystic fibrosis.

This clone occurred a few times. The CDR3 protein is CASSAVQGRHTEAFF. Written as DNA, the CDR3 is TGTGCCAGCAGCGCAGTCCAGGGGCGACACACTGAAGCTTTCTTT. The chain uses TRBV9 and TRBJ1-1; perhaps TRBD1 as D (6 bases). Between the trimmed V and J ends, which lost 3 bases and 3 bases, there was a span of 15 bases. Looked up from germline, CDR1 is SGDLS and CDR2 is YYNGEE. The CDR3 has 15 amino acids.

V and J are TRBV9 and TRBJ2-3, with 11 bases lining up with TRBD2. V lost 4 bases and J lost 4; bases outside the gene matches: 5. Germline CDR1 is SGDLS and CDR2 is YYNGEE. This CDR3 has 15 amino acids. CDR3 protein: CASSISGRGADTQYF. The CDR3 nucleotides are TGTGCCAGCAGCATTAGCGGGAGGGGGGCAGATACGCAGTATTTT. Filled out from reference TRBV9 and TRBJ2-3, the complete variable domain reads DSGVTQTPKHLITATGQRVTLRCSPRSGDLSVYWYQQSLDQGLQFLIQYYNGEERAKGNILERFSAQQFPDLHSELNLSSLELGDSALYFCASSISGRGADTQYFGPGTRLTVL.

The chain has TRBV21-1 and TRBJ1-1. TRBV21-1 is a known pseudogene. The CDR3 loop spans 19 amino acids. The CDR3 nucleotides read TGTGCCAGCAGCAAAAAAGCCGGGACGGGAGGGATCTTGAACACTGAAGCTTTCTTT. Translating it yields CASSKKAGTGGILNTEAFF.

This chain links TRBV7-9 with TRBJ2-5; tentatively, D is TRBD1 (6 bases). Germline V gene sequence: CDR1 SEHNR, CDR2 FQNEAQ (reference sequence). The CDR3 is 16 amino acids. With 2 bases removed from V and 4 bases from J, the gap between germline ends came to 17 bases. CDR3 nucleotide sequence: TGTGCCAGCAGCTTACCCAGGGGCAGGCACATAGAGACCCAGTACTTC. Translating gives CASSLPRGRHIETQYF.

The chain joins TRBV7-2 to TRBJ1-5; D is unclear. Trimming removed 2 bases at V and 4 bases at J, with 9 bases between. The CDR3 is 14 amino acids. CDR1 is SGHTA and CDR2 is FQGNSA in the germline V gene. CDR3: CASSLLGGNQPQHF. CDR3 sequence (DNA): TGTGCCAGCAGCTTATTGGGAGGGAATCAGCCCCAGCATTTT.